The sequence of this T cell receptor beta chain was determined in a study of T-cell memory formation after mild COVID-19. About the study: Clusters were largely donor specific.

V was pared by 0 bases and J by 4 bases, with 10 bases between. Germline CDR1 reads SGHRS; CDR2 reads YFSETQ. The CDR3 totals 14 residues. TCRdb re-derived calls from the 5' RACE reads in MiXCR, one entry per CDR3 protein. This table has under 200,000 distinct CDR3 sequences, 10% to 15% appearing once. The source is a man in his late teens or twenties who had mild COVID-19 (a few samples of this study predate the infection). Cell type and time point are not known. V is TRBV5-1 and J is TRBJ1-1; no firm D call. The sample taken for sequencing was PBMCs or a T cell subset sorted from them (not recorded which). The CDR3, as DNA: TGCGCCAGCAGCTTGGTGGAGGTGGGCACTGAAGCTTTCTTT. Its translation: CASSLVEVGTEAFF.